The entry that follows covers one T cell receptor beta chain sequence. The target antigen is unknown. The entry originates in a study of T cell responses to AZD1222 COVID-19 vaccine. Study-wide findings and caveats: With two AZD1222 doses given, Spike-specific TCR breadth and depth both rose. Repertoires in all cases were sampled only once the peak T cell response had passed.

The CDR3 has 17 amino acids. Germline values: CDR1 SGHTA, CDR2 FQGNSA. Trimming at V came to 5 bases and at J to 1 base, leaving 9 bases not matched to a gene. This table comes from immunoSEQ multiplex PCR, and its TCRdb copy is limited to in-frame clones, with some not included. The data hold 95,000 to 100,000 clones, with roughly 88% observed a single time. This chain connects TRBV7-2 to TRBJ1-5, with 9 bases aligning to TRBD1. The TCR originated in an adult in good health. The material was peripheral blood, obtained on day 0 of AZD1222 vaccination. Here the CDR3 DNA reads TGTGCCAGCAGCCTTGACAGGGGGGGATTCAGCAATCAGCCCCAGCATTTT. It is translated as CASSLDRGGFSNQPQHF.